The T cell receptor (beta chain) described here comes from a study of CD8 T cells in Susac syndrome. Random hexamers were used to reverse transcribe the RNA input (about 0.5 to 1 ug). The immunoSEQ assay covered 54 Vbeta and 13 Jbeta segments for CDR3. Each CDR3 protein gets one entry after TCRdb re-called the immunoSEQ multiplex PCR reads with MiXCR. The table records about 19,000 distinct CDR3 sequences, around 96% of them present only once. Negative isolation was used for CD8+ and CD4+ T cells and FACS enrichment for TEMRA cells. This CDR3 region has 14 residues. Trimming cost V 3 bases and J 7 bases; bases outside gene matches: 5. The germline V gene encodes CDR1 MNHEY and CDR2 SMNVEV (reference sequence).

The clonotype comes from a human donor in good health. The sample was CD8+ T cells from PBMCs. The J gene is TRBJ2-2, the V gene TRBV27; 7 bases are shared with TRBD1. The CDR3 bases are TGTGCCAGCAGTTTGGGGACAGTTGGCGGGGAGCTGTTTTTT. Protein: CASSLGTVGGELFF.